This T cell receptor beta chain was identified during a study of response to subunit inactivated influenza vaccine. Study observations and caveats: Each seasonal influenza vaccination recruits few new T cells, the authors suggested.

In TCRdb, the RT-PCR reads were re-called with MiXCR into one record per CDR3 protein. This table has about 650,000 distinct CDR3 sequences, approximately 14% appearing once. This clonotype was detected a few times. Its target is not known. The sequence came from a man over 45 who received an inactivated influenza vaccine. The sequencing here drew on PBMCs from blood, taken 12 days after vaccination.

The CDR3 spells CASSLTGSEQYF. The CDR3 DNA follows: TGTGCCAGCAGTCTCACAGGGAGCGAGCAGTACTTC. The chain is built from TRBV27 and TRBJ2-7, with D possibly TRBD1 on 6 matching bases. Germline-derived CDR1 and CDR2 are MNHEY and SMNVEV (reference sequence). This CDR3 contains 12 residues. V lost 5 bases, J lost 6 bases, and 11 bases lay in between.